Following are 30 T cell receptor beta chains from one sample sequenced in a study of CD8 T cells in Susac syndrome. The RNA input was roughly 0.45 to 1 ug, and it was reverse transcribed with random hexamers. TCRdb re-derived calls from the immunoSEQ multiplex PCR reads in MiXCR, one entry per CDR3 protein. Of about 400,000 distinct CDR3 sequences in the sample, more than 80% are singletons; the top ten hold 0.09% to 0.15%. Source material: CD8+ T cells from PBMCs. The receptors originated from a human donor with multiple sclerosis.

V usage is TRBV20-1 and J usage is TRBJ2-3, with a possible D match to TRBD2 (5 bases). The CDR3 loop spans 15 amino acids. CDR1 is DFQATT, CDR2 SNEGSKA, per germline (reference sequence). Trimming shortened V by 2 bases and J by 0 bases, and 12 bases separated the two germline ends. CDR3 residues: CSARPLRASTDTQYF. The CDR3 DNA sequence: TGCAGTGCTAGACCTCTGAGGGCAAGCACAGATACGCAGTATTTT.

The rearrangement uses TRBV30 and TRBJ1-2; D is perhaps TRBD1 (6 bases). Germline V gene lookup returns CDR1 GTSNPN and CDR2 SVGIG (reference sequence). CDR3 length: 15 residues. Trimming pared 2 bases from V and 4 bases from J, leaving 17 bases between. The CDR3 loop reads CAWSRDTTYLYGYTF. The CDR3 DNA is TGTGCCTGGAGTAGGGACACCACCTACCTCTATGGCTACACCTTC.

The chain combines TRBV5-1 with TRBJ1-1, with D maybe TRBD1 (5 bases). The length of the CDR3 is 17 residues. V shed 5 bases and J shed 4 bases, with 24 bases lying between them. The germline gives CDR1 SGHRS, CDR2 YFSETQ. CDR3 nucleotide sequence: TGCGCCAGCAGTAACCTCCCTGTGGCGGGGGTGGGCACTGAAGCTTTCTTT. It codes for CASSNLPVAGVGTEAFF.

This chain links TRBV7-9 with TRBJ1-6; D remains ambiguous. CDR1 SEHNR and CDR2 FQNEAQ come from the germline V gene (reference sequence). The length of the CDR3 is 16 residues. V was cut by 4 bases and J by 2 bases, with 12 bases left in between. CDR3 sequence reads: CASSSRTDPYNSPLHF. CDR3 DNA sequence: TGTGCCAGCAGCTCAAGGACGGATCCCTATAATTCACCCCTCCACTTT.

In its sample, this clonotype was seen once. The V gene is TRBV27, the J gene TRBJ1-4; D is ambiguous. This CDR3 has 14 residues. CDR1 is MNHEY and CDR2 is SMNVEV in the germline V gene (reference sequence). V lost 2 bases and J lost 7, with 11 bases in between. CDR3: CASSLGMVGEKLFF. The CDR3 region has the DNA TGTGCCAGCAGTTTAGGGATGGTGGGTGAAAAACTGTTTTTT.

This chain uses TRBV30 with TRBJ2-3; 14 bases line up with TRBD2. V shed 4 bases and J 0 bases; nucleotides not matched to a gene: 9. CDR3 length equals 18 residues. The germline CDR1 and CDR2 sequences are GTSNPN and SVGIG (reference sequence). CDR3 region: CAWTFGTSGSTSTDTQYF. CDR3 nucleotide sequence: TGTGCCTGGACCTTCGGGACTAGCGGGAGTACTAGCACAGATACGCAGTATTTT.

This chain connects TRBV6-1 to TRBJ2-3; 13 bases are a match to TRBD2. V gave up 5 bases and J gave up 5 bases; unmatched junction bases: 10. CDR1 and CDR2 from the germline V gene are MNHNS and SASEGT. The CDR3 contains 17 residues. CDR3 DNA: TGTGCCAGCAGTCAATACGGACTAGCGGGAGCTGGAGATACGCAGTATTTT. Protein product: CASSQYGLAGAGDTQYF.

In this sample, this clonotype turned up once. This chain joins TRBV7-6 and TRBJ1-5, with a weak D call TRBD1 (6 bases). Deletions cut 1 base from V and 1 base from J, with 11 bases between. Germline-derived CDR1 and CDR2 are SGHVS and FNYEAQ. The CDR3 contains 16 residues. The chain's CDR3 is CASSLEVGASNQPQHF. CDR3 nucleotides: TGTGCCAGCAGCTTAGAGGTGGGGGCGAGCAATCAGCCCCAGCATTTT.

The chain recombines TRBV28 with TRBJ2-1; 10 nucleotides agree with TRBD2. V shed 5 bases, J shed 8 bases, and the junction held 9 bases outside the gene matches. There are 15 residues in the CDR3. Germline loops: CDR1 MDHEN, CDR2 SYDVKM. The CDR3 here is CASSLGASGSDEQFF. The CDR3 DNA reads as TGTGCCAGCAGTCTCGGGGCTAGCGGGAGCGATGAGCAGTTCTTC.

This sequence joins TRBV4-1 and TRBJ1-5, with D uncertain. V lost 0 bases and J lost 3, with 9 bases in between. Germline V gives CDR1 MGHRA, CDR2 YSYEKL. This CDR3 comprises 15 residues. The CDR3 DNA is TGCGCCAGCAGCCAAGAAGCCTCTCTCAATCAGCCCCAGCATTTT. Its translation is CASSQEASLNQPQHF.

The chain employs TRBV20-1 and TRBJ1-2; D remains unclear. V was cut by 0 bases and J by 4 bases, with 12 bases left in between. The CDR3 runs 14 residues. Germline V lookup: CDR1 DFQATT, CDR2 SNEGSKA (reference sequence). The CDR3 DNA reads as TGCAGTGCTAGAGATACAAGACACGCCTATGGCTACACCTTC. Protein: CSARDTRHAYGYTF.

The rearrangement links TRBV27 to TRBJ2-7, with TRBD1 matching 7 bases. After removal of 3 bases from V and 4 bases from J, the junction contained 9 bases not matched to a gene. This CDR3 is 15 amino acids long. Germline V CDR1 and CDR2: MNHEY, SMNVEV (reference sequence). The CDR3 reads CASSFTGTERYEQYF. The DNA for the CDR3 is TGTGCCAGCAGTTTTACCGGGACAGAACGTTACGAGCAGTACTTC.

This clonotype was detected only a few times. The V call is TRBV19, the J call TRBJ1-2, with D uncertain. With 4 bases removed from V and 3 bases from J, the gap between germline ends came to 6 bases. CDR1 is LNHDA and CDR2 is SQIVND in the germline V gene (reference sequence). The CDR3 covers 12 residues. This CDR3 is CASSTGDYGYTF. DNA of the CDR3: TGTGCCAGTAGTACCGGGGACTATGGCTACACCTTC.

V usage is TRBV10-3 and J usage is TRBJ2-2, with a possible D match to TRBD1 (6 bases). Germline CDR1 reads ENHRY; CDR2 reads SYGVKD. CDR3 length: 15 residues. The germline V and J ends were trimmed by 3 bases and 5 bases, with 13 bases remaining between them. The CDR3 region has the DNA TGTGCCATCAGTGACCCACAGGGATGGACCGGGGAGCTGTTTTTT. Residues: CAISDPQGWTGELFF.

This clonotype has just a few counts. This sequence joins TRBV12-5 and TRBJ2-1; D remains unclear. CDR1 and CDR2 (germline): LGHNT, FRNRAP. Deletions cut 1 base from V and 2 bases from J, with 3 bases between. CDR3 length: 13 amino acids. The DNA for the CDR3 is TGTGCTAGTGGTTTGGGTCCCTACAATGAGCAGTTCTTC. It yields the protein CASGLGPYNEQFF.

The chain links TRBV11-2 to TRBJ1-1; 7 nucleotides match TRBD1. Germline V gene lookup returns CDR1 SGHAT and CDR2 FQNNGV. Losses at the gene ends were 4 bases for V and 5 bases for J; bases not matched to a gene: 10. The CDR3 spans 15 residues. The CDR3 here is CASSSISGTVTEAFF. The CDR3 DNA follows: TGTGCCAGCAGCTCTATCTCCGGGACAGTTACTGAAGCTTTCTTT.

This sequence joins TRBV3-1 and TRBJ2-1; weak D call: TRBD1 (5 bases). V lost 4 bases, J lost 8 bases, and 18 bases lay in between. Germline lookup yields CDR1 LGHDT and CDR2 YNNKEL (reference sequence). This CDR3 has 15 residues. CDR3 DNA sequence: TGTGCCAGCAGCCTCATCAGGGCAGGGCTAGATGAGCAGTTCTTC. This codes for CASSLIRAGLDEQFF.

This sequence joins TRBV19 and TRBJ1-2; TRBD1 matches 9 bases. CDR1 is LNHDA, CDR2 SQIVND, per germline (reference sequence). J lost 5 bases, V lost 7 bases, and 8 bases had no gene match. This CDR3 has 14 residues. The CDR3 DNA reads as TGTGCCAGTACCGCCTCCGGGACAGGGTATGGCTACACCTTC. The encoded protein is CASTASGTGYGYTF.

This chain connects TRBV11-2 to TRBJ1-1; the D is unclear. V was clipped by 3 bases and J by 1 base, with 9 bases between them. Germline loops: CDR1 SGHAT, CDR2 FQNNGV. The CDR3 is made up of 14 amino acids. The CDR3 spells CASSFYAENTEAFF. CDR3 DNA: TGTGCCAGCAGCTTCTATGCGGAGAACACTGAAGCTTTCTTT.

This rearrangement joins TRBV6-1 to TRBJ1-1; no firm D call. V gave up 0 bases and J gave up 10 bases, with 9 bases separating them. The CDR3 totals 12 residues. CDR1 and CDR2 (germline): MNHNS, SASEGT. CDR3 nucleotide sequence: TGTGCCAGCAGTGAAGCTAGGGTAGGAGCTTTCTTT. Translating gives CASSEARVGAFF.

The chain joins TRBV12-3 or TRBV12-4 to TRBJ1-1; TRBD1 aligns across 10 bases. The CDR3 length is 17 residues. V was pared by 6 bases and J by 10 bases, with 20 bases of the junction left unmatched. CDR3 region: CASRETGTGDRIKGAFF. The CDR3 nucleotides read TGTGCCAGCAGAGAAACCGGGACAGGGGACCGGATTAAGGGAGCTTTCTTT.

This clonotype was observed a single time. V and J are TRBV4-1 and TRBJ1-3; D unresolved. Trimming cost V 0 bases and J 0 bases, with 3 bases left between them. Germline CDR1 reads MGHRA; CDR2 reads YSYEKL. The CDR3 runs 14 residues. CDR3 sequence: CASSQENSGNTIYF. DNA for the CDR3: TGCGCCAGCAGCCAAGAGAACTCTGGAAACACCATATATTTT.

V usage is TRBV4-2 and J usage is TRBJ2-7; no definite D call. V lost 0 bases and J lost 3, with 12 bases in between. Germline CDR1 LGHNA, CDR2 YNFKEQ. The CDR3 length is 15 residues. The CDR3 spells CASSQEQRGFYEQYF. CDR3 DNA: TGTGCCAGCAGCCAAGAACAACGAGGCTTCTACGAGCAGTACTTC.

The CDR3 DNA reads TGTGCCAGCAGCTTCCTGAGCGAGACCCAAGAGACCCAGTACTTC. Translation: CASSFLSETQETQYF. The rearrangement joins TRBV13 to TRBJ2-5; D uncertain. V shed 3 bases and J shed 1 base, with 12 bases lying between them. Per the germline V gene, CDR1 is PRHDT and CDR2 is FYEKMQ (reference sequence). The CDR3 loop spans 15 amino acids.

This clonotype appeared a few times. This sequence joins TRBV19 and TRBJ2-7, with D unclear. Germline V gene data show CDR1 as LNHDA and CDR2 as SQIVND (reference sequence). Deletions cut 4 bases from V and 5 bases from J, with 9 bases between. This CDR3 contains 12 residues. This chain's CDR3 is CASSNVQNEQYF. CDR3 bases: TGTGCCAGTAGTAATGTCCAGAACGAGCAGTACTTC. Full variable domain (rest looked up from reference TRBV19 and TRBJ2-7): DGGITQSPKYLFRKEGQNVTLSCEQNLNHDAMYWYRQDPGQGLRLIYYSQIVNDFQKGDIAEGYSVSREKKESFPLTVTSAQKNPTAFYLCASSNVQNEQYFGPGTRLTVT.

Note on this clonotype: The junction shows a germline mismatch at one end, possibly a read error. V gene TRBV3-1 combines with J gene TRBJ2-6; 7 nucleotides line up with TRBD1. Germline-derived CDR1 and CDR2 are LGHDT and YNNKEL (reference sequence). CDR3 length: 16 amino acids. This chain's CDR3 is CASNQVGGRGYNVLTF. Here the CDR3 DNA reads TGTGCCAGCAACCAAGTAGGGGGCAGGGGCTACAACGTCCTGACTTTC.

The chain's CDR3 is CAWSVGGGSNQPQHF. The CDR3 region has the DNA TGTGCCTGGAGTGTTGGAGGGGGTAGCAATCAGCCCCAGCATTTT. The chain combines TRBV30 with TRBJ1-5; D is possibly TRBD1 (6 bases). The germline V and J ends were trimmed by 0 bases and 0 bases, with 9 bases remaining between them. The germline V gene encodes CDR1 GTSNPN and CDR2 SVGIG (reference sequence). The CDR3 is 15 amino acids.

V gene TRBV5-1 combines with J gene TRBJ1-2; no clear D gene. The CDR3 is 14 residues long. The V end was cut by 4 bases, the J end by 2 bases, with 12 bases between. From germline, CDR1 is SGHRS and CDR2 YFSETQ. Here the CDR3 DNA reads TGCGCCAGCAGCGGCCTGGAGGGCAACTATGGCTACACCTTC. Translated, it gives CASSGLEGNYGYTF.

This chain connects TRBV19 to TRBJ1-2, with TRBD1 matching over 7 bases. Germline V gives CDR1 LNHDA, CDR2 SQIVND (reference sequence). Unmatched junction bases numbered 7, after V lost 2 bases and J lost 4 bases. The CDR3 is 15 amino acids. CDR3 nucleotide sequence: TGTGCCAGTAGTATATCCCACGGGACAGCCTATGGCTACACCTTC. Residues: CASSISHGTAYGYTF.

This clonotype was seen just once. CDR3 nucleotides: TGTGCCAGCAGTTTATCTGTGGGGAGCTCCTACAATGAGCAGTTCTTC. Protein product: CASSLSVGSSYNEQFF. The chain carries TRBV27 and TRBJ2-1; a weak D match, TRBD2 (5 bases). Germline CDR1 and CDR2: MNHEY and SMNVEV (reference sequence). The CDR3 contains 16 residues. Trimming took off 0 bases at V and 0 bases at J, with 9 bases between the two ends.